Here is one T cell receptor beta chain with its context. The antigen is not known. Germline CDR1 MNHNS, CDR2 SASEGT. The CDR3 is 16 amino acids. The V and J ends lost 2 bases and 4 bases, in that order; junction bases with no gene match: 4. This record comes from a study of cytomegalovirus exposure and HLA in healthy donors. Overall study results and limits: Association of approximately 16,000 TCR beta sequences with HLA alleles was found at 0.05 false discovery rate in a later analysis.

The PCR employed 60 Vbeta primers together with 13 Jbeta primers. Measured with immunoSEQ multiplex PCR; TCRdb has only the in-frame clones, and not every one. This sample's table reports just over 60,000 clones. The V call is TRBV6-1, the J call TRBJ2-3, with 12 bases lining up with TRBD2. The clonotype comes from a man younger than 45 in good health and CMV-seropositive. Sequencing was carried out using PBMCs. The CDR3: CASSERLAGGADTQYF. DNA for the CDR3: TGTGCCAGCAGTGAACGTCTAGCGGGAGGGGCAGATACGCAGTATTTT.